These 29 T cell receptor beta chains came from one sample sequenced in a study of glioma-infiltrating T cells after dendritic cell vaccination. Some clones are missing from TCRdb's copy, which holds only in-frame ones; the method was immunoSEQ multiplex PCR. The sample carries roughly 100,000 clones, roughly 76% recorded once. Material: blood, obtained before dendritic cell vaccination. These receptors all stem from a human donor with glioblastoma.

The chain links TRBV7-2 to TRBJ2-7; possible D gene TRBD2, 6 bases. With 3 bases removed from V and 0 bases from J, the gap between germline ends came to 15 bases. The CDR3 is 16 residues long. Germline CDR1 reads SGHTA; CDR2 reads FQGNSA. Here the CDR3 reads CASSFDRDFTSYEQYF. CDR3 nucleotide sequence: TGTGCCAGCAGCTTCGACCGGGACTTCACCTCCTACGAGCAGTACTTC.

The table lists this clone with a count of one. This sequence joins TRBV6-1 and TRBJ2-3; possible D gene TRBD1, 6 bases. Germline V gives CDR1 MNHNS, CDR2 SASEGT. The CDR3 totals 16 residues. The V end was cut by 0 bases, the J end by 1 base, with 11 bases between. The CDR3 protein is CASSEAGSGGTDTQYF. CDR3 in DNA: TGTGCCAGCAGTGAAGCCGGTTCAGGGGGCACAGATACGCAGTATTTT.

The chain joins TRBV2 to TRBJ2-7, with 7 bases aligning to TRBD2. This CDR3 has 13 residues. CDR1 SNHLY and CDR2 FYNNEI come from the germline V gene. With 6 bases clipped from V and 5 bases from J, the junction kept 7 bases outside the gene matches. CDR3 nucleotide sequence: TGTGCCAGCAGCGGACTAGTAATTAACGAGCAGTACTTC. Translating gives CASSGLVINEQYF.

CDR3 loop: CASSQEVWGRRNEQFF. CDR3 in DNA: TGTGCCAGCAGCCAAGAAGTTTGGGGGCGCCGAAATGAGCAGTTCTTC. The chain uses TRBV14 and TRBJ2-1; tentatively, D is TRBD1 (6 bases). The V gene's germline CDR1 is SGHDN and CDR2 FVKESK. The CDR3 is made up of 16 amino acids. Trimming took 0 bases from V and 7 from J, leaving 16 bases between them.

The rearrangement uses TRBV7-9 and TRBJ2-7; 9 bases match TRBD1. The germline CDR1 and CDR2 sequences are SEHNR and FQNEAQ (reference sequence). CDR3 length: 15 amino acids. Trimming removed 1 base from V and 5 bases from J; junction bases left unmatched: 6. CDR3 coding DNA: TGTGCCAGCAGCTTAGTCACAGGGGGCGAGAACGAGCAGTACTTC. Translating it yields CASSLVTGGENEQYF.

The chain uses TRBV18 and TRBJ1-2; 7 nucleotides agree with TRBD1. The germline V gene encodes CDR1 KGHSH and CDR2 LQKENI. The CDR3 sequence is 14 residues long. The J segment lost 4 bases and the V segment lost 5 bases, leaving 7 bases of the junction unmatched. DNA for the CDR3: TGTGCCAGCTCAACGTTGGGACAGAGCTATGGCTACACCTTC. Its translation is CASSTLGQSYGYTF.

Written as DNA, the CDR3 is TGTGCCAGCAGCGTAGATAGGAGCGGGGGGTTCTACGAGCAGTACTTC. Translating gives CASSVDRSGGFYEQYF. The chain uses TRBV9 and TRBJ2-7, with TRBD2 matching over 9 bases. Germline CDR1 SGDLS, CDR2 YYNGEE. The CDR3 runs 16 residues. The J segment lost 3 bases and the V segment lost 0 bases, leaving 7 bases of the junction unmatched.

The V gene is TRBV30, the J gene TRBJ2-3; 9 bases agree with TRBD1. With 8 bases clipped from V and 6 bases from J, the junction kept 3 bases outside the gene matches. CDR1 and CDR2 (germline): GTSNPN, SVGIG (reference sequence). The CDR3 is made up of 11 amino acids. The CDR3 coding sequence is TGTGCCGGGACAGGGTTCGATACGCAGTATTTT. Protein sequence: CAGTGFDTQYF.

The gene calls are TRBV4-2 and TRBJ2-2; TRBD2 matches 11 bases. Germline V gene data show CDR1 as LGHNA and CDR2 as YNFKEQ. This CDR3 is built from 18 residues. Germline trimming cut 7 bases from V and 5 bases from J; bases unmatched to any gene: 15. CDR3 coding DNA: TGTGCCAGCAACCCAAGGTTAGCGGGGGGGCGCCATACCGGGGAGCTGTTTTTT. Its protein product is CASNPRLAGGRHTGELFF.

This chain connects TRBV5-6 to TRBJ2-1, with D possibly matching TRBD2 (6 bases). Germline CDR1 reads SGHDT; CDR2 reads YYEEEE. Trimming cost V 4 bases and J 13 bases, with 21 bases left between them. The CDR3 has 14 residues. CDR3 DNA sequence: TGTGCCAGCAGCCTCGCTCCAGGGACTCCTCTACAGTTCTTC. It codes for CASSLAPGTPLQFF.

This sequence joins TRBV4-3 and TRBJ1-2; 7 nucleotides line up with TRBD1. The J segment lost 0 bases and the V segment lost 1 base, leaving 2 bases of the junction unmatched. The CDR3 loop spans 15 amino acids. Per germline, CDR1 LGHNA and CDR2 YSLEER. The CDR3 protein is CASSQGGQTNYGYTF. In nucleotides, the CDR3 is TGCGCCAGCAGCCAAGGGGGACAGACTAACTATGGCTACACCTTC.

V is TRBV28 and J is TRBJ2-7, with D perhaps TRBD1 (6 bases). V lost 6 bases and J lost 5, with 17 bases in between. Germline loops: CDR1 MDHEN, CDR2 SYDVKM. The CDR3 sequence is 14 residues long. The CDR3 DNA sequence: TGTGCCAGCAGGCCCCCCTACAGGGCCCACGAGCAGTACTTC. This gives the protein CASRPPYRAHEQYF.

This clone has only a few counts. The rearrangement links TRBV6-5 to TRBJ1-5, with TRBD1 identical over 8 bases. The CDR3 runs to 14 residues. Germline values: CDR1 MNHEY, CDR2 SVGAGI. J lost 4 bases, V lost 5 bases, and 4 bases had no gene match. The CDR3 here is CASSERQGNQPQHF. CDR3 coding DNA: TGTGCCAGCAGTGAACGACAGGGGAATCAGCCCCAGCATTTT.

The chain joins TRBV12-5 to TRBJ1-1; TRBD1 agrees at 10 bases. Germline CDR1 is LGHNT and CDR2 is FRNRAP. This CDR3 is built from 17 residues. The V and J ends lost 1 base and 1 base, in that order; junction bases with no gene match: 6. The DNA of the CDR3 is TGTGCTAGTGGTTTGGCTGGGACAGGGGTTGCGAACACTGAAGCTTTCTTT. This translates into CASGLAGTGVANTEAFF. Full variable domain (missing parts from reference TRBV12-5 and TRBJ1-1): DARVTQTPRHKVTEMGQEVTMRCQPILGHNTVFWYRQTMMQGLELLAYFRNRAPLDDSGMPKDRFSAEMPDATLATLKIQPSEPRDSAVYFCASGLAGTGVANTEAFFGQGTRLTVV.

The chain carries TRBV29-1 and TRBJ1-3; TRBD1 agrees at 10 bases. CDR3 size: 13 residues. The trim removed 3 bases at V and 8 bases at J, leaving 4 bases unmatched. The germline V gene encodes CDR1 SQVTM and CDR2 ANQGSEA. The CDR3 loop reads CSVDHGQGDTIYF. DNA of the CDR3: TGCAGCGTTGATCATGGACAGGGGGACACCATATATTTT.

This clone has only one observation. This chain links TRBV6-6 with TRBJ2-3; possible D gene TRBD2, 6 bases. Germline-derived CDR1 and CDR2 are MNHNY and SVGAGI (reference sequence). The CDR3 is made up of 15 amino acids. V lost 5 bases to trimming and J lost 0 bases, with 12 bases between them. CDR3 DNA: TGTGCCAGCAGTGTCGGCGGGGCTAGCACAGATACGCAGTATTTT. Residues: CASSVGGASTDTQYF.

The gene calls are TRBV11-1 and TRBJ2-5; 7 bases align to TRBD2. V trimming: 4 bases; J trimming: 1 base; junction bases outside the gene matches: 6. This CDR3 is 15 amino acids long. Germline V gene lookup returns CDR1 SGHAT and CDR2 FQDESV (reference sequence). CDR3 protein: CASSWGRGIQETQYF. The DNA of the CDR3 is TGTGCCAGCAGCTGGGGGAGGGGTATCCAAGAGACCCAGTACTTC.

J is TRBJ1-2 and V is TRBV4-2; 7 bases match TRBD1. CDR3 length: 16 residues. Germline loops: CDR1 LGHNA, CDR2 YNFKEQ. Trimming removed 0 bases from V and 4 bases from J; junction bases left unmatched: 8. This CDR3 reads CASSQDGTGVGYGYTF. CDR3 DNA sequence: TGTGCCAGCAGCCAAGATGGTACAGGGGTGGGCTATGGCTACACCTTC.

The V gene is TRBV6-1, the J gene TRBJ1-2; 7 bases fit TRBD1. The germline gives CDR1 MNHNS, CDR2 SASEGT. After removal of 2 bases from V and 4 bases from J, the junction contained 4 bases not matched to a gene. This CDR3 is 14 amino acids long. The CDR3 loop is CASSEPAGGYGYTF. CDR3 DNA sequence: TGTGCCAGCAGTGAACCGGCAGGGGGCTATGGCTACACCTTC.

The V gene is TRBV30, the J gene TRBJ1-1; D is perhaps TRBD1 (6 bases). Germline CDR1 is GTSNPN and CDR2 is SVGIG (reference sequence). This CDR3 has 13 residues. The V end was cut by 5 bases, the J end by 1 base, with 11 bases between. The CDR3: CAWRGRGNTEAFF. The DNA for the CDR3 is TGTGCCTGGCGGGGCAGGGGGAACACTGAAGCTTTCTTT. The complete variable domain, with remaining parts taken from reference TRBV30 and TRBJ1-1, reads SQTIHQWPATLVQPVGSPLSLECTVEGTSNPNLYWYRQAAGRGLQLLFYSVGIGQISSEVPQNLSASRPQDRQFILSSKKLLLSDSGFYLCAWRGRGNTEAFFGQGTRLTVV.

In DNA, the CDR3 is TGTGCCAGTAGTATTTCCCCTGACACTGAAGCTTTCTTT. Translation: CASSISPDTEAFF. V is TRBV19 and J is TRBJ1-1, with unresolved D. The length of the CDR3 is 13 residues. Trimming took off 3 bases at V and 3 bases at J, with 8 bases between the two ends. Germline V gene data show CDR1 as LNHDA and CDR2 as SQIVND (reference sequence).

The sample holds a few counts of this clone. The CDR3 nucleotides are TGTGCCAGCAGCTCGGACAGACAAAACTATGGCTACACCTTC. Amino acid sequence: CASSSDRQNYGYTF. The chain recombines TRBV7-8 with TRBJ1-2; a weak D match, TRBD1 (6 bases). The CDR3 spans 14 residues. Trimming removed 4 bases at V and 2 bases at J, with 11 bases between. The germline CDR1 and CDR2 sequences are SGHVS and FQNEAQ.

V usage is TRBV4-2 and J usage is TRBJ2-3, with 10 bases matching TRBD2. V dropped 2 bases and J dropped 3; count of bases not matched to a gene: 5. CDR1 is LGHNA, CDR2 YNFKEQ, per germline. This CDR3 region has 16 residues. CDR3 residues: CASSQPVAGGTDTQYF. CDR3 sequence (DNA): TGTGCCAGCAGCCAACCAGTAGCGGGGGGTACAGATACGCAGTATTTT.

V usage is TRBV4-2 and J usage is TRBJ2-2, with 9 bases aligning to TRBD1. This CDR3 spans 14 amino acids. From germline, CDR1 is LGHNA and CDR2 YNFKEQ. Trimming took 7 bases from V and 5 from J; bases not matched to a gene: 5. CDR3 bases: TGTGCCAGCACCTGGACAGGGGTTACCGGGGAGCTGTTTTTT. Its protein product is CASTWTGVTGELFF.

Of note for this clone: Its ends do not fully match the called genes, so a read error is possible. This chain links TRBV7-7 with TRBJ2-1; 7 bases fit TRBD1. From germline, CDR1 is SSHAT and CDR2 FNYEAQ (reference sequence). The CDR3 contains 15 residues. CDR3 sequence: CASSVSGTEYNEQFF. CDR3 DNA sequence: TGTGCTAGCAGCGTCTCCGGGACAGAGTACAATGAGCAGTTCTTC.

This clone was found a few times. CDR3 protein: CASSQAEDTYGYTF. In nucleotides, the CDR3 is TGCGCCAGCAGTCAAGCAGAAGACACCTATGGCTACACCTTC. The V call is TRBV23-1, the J call TRBJ1-2; D remains unclear. TRBV23-1 is an ORF; its function is uncertain. This CDR3 has 14 residues. V lost 2 bases and J lost 4, with 11 bases in between.

This chain uses TRBV11-2 with TRBJ2-4, with 8 bases identical to TRBD2. Germline V gives CDR1 SGHAT, CDR2 FQNNGV. The CDR3 sequence is 17 residues long. The V and J ends lost 2 bases and 4 bases, in that order; junction bases with no gene match: 10. DNA for the CDR3: TGTGCCAGCAGCTTATCGGCGGGAGGAGAGTTTAAAAACATTCAGTACTTC. It encodes CASSLSAGGEFKNIQYF. The full variable domain, with the rest looked up from reference TRBV11-2 and TRBJ2-4, is EAGVAQSPRYKIIEKRQSVAFWCNPISGHATLYWYQQILGQGPKLLIQFQNNGVVDDSQLPKDRFSAERLKGVDSTLKIQPAKLEDSAVYLCASSLSAGGEFKNIQYFGAGTRLSVL.

This chain joins TRBV6-6 and TRBJ1-2; possibly TRBD1 for D (5 bases). The ends were cut back, 5 bases at V and 3 bases at J, with 13 bases in the middle. The CDR3 contains 14 residues. Germline CDR1 reads MNHNY; CDR2 reads SVGAGI (reference sequence). The CDR3 DNA reads TGTGCCAGCAGTCCAGACAGAGTAGACTATGGCTACACCTTC. Translated: CASSPDRVDYGYTF.

The J gene is TRBJ2-5, the V gene TRBV5-4; D gene ambiguous. TRBJ2-7 matches the DNA end more closely, so the J call is doubtful. Germline V gene lookup returns CDR1 SGHNT and CDR2 YYREEE (reference sequence). The CDR3 spans 13 residues. CDR3 protein: CASSLDSNDEQYF. CDR3 coding DNA: TGTGCCAGCAGCTTGGACAGTAATGACGAGCAGTACTTC.